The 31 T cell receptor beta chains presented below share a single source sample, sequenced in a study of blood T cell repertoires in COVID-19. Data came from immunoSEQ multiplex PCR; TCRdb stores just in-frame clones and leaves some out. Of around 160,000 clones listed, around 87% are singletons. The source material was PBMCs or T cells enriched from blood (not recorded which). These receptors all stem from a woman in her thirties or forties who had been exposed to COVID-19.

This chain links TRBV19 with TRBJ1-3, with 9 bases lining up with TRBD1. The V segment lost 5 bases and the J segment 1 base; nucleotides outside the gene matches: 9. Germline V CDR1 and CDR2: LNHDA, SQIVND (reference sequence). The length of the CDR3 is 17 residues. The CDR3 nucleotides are TGTGCCAGTAGTCCCGGACAGGGGACGGCTTCTGGAAACACCATATATTTT. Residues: CASSPGQGTASGNTIYF. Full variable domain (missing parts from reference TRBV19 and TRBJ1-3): DGGITQSPKYLFRKEGQNVTLSCEQNLNHDAMYWYRQDPGQGLRLIYYSQIVNDFQKGDIAEGYSVSREKKESFPLTVTSAQKNPTAFYLCASSPGQGTASGNTIYFGEGSWLTVV.

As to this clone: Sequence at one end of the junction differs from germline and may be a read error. CDR3 region: CASRIGMERNQPQHF. CDR3 sequence (DNA): TGTGCCAGTAGGATAGGCATGGAGCGCAATCAGCCCCAGCATTTT. The chain employs TRBV19 and TRBJ1-5; D unclear. This CDR3 is built from 15 residues. Germline-derived CDR1 and CDR2 are LNHDA and SQIVND (reference sequence).

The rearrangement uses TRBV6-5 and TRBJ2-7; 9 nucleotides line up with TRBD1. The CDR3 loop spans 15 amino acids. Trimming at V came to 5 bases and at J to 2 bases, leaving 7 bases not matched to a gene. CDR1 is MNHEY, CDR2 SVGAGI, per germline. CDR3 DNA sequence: TGTGCCAGCAGTACATCGACAGGGGGTCCCTACGAGCAGTACTTC. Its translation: CASSTSTGGPYEQYF.

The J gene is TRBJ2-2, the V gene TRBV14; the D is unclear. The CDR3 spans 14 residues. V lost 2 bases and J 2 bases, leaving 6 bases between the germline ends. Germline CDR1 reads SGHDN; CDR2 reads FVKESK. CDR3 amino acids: CASSQLTNTGELFF. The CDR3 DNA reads TGTGCCAGCAGCCAATTAACAAACACCGGGGAGCTGTTTTTT. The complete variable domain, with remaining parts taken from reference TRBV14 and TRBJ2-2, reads EAGVTQFPSHSVIEKGQTVTLRCDPISGHDNLYWYRRVMGKEIKFLLHFVKESKQDESGMPNNRFLAERTGGTYSTLKVQPAELEDSGVYFCASSQLTNTGELFFGEGSRLTVL.

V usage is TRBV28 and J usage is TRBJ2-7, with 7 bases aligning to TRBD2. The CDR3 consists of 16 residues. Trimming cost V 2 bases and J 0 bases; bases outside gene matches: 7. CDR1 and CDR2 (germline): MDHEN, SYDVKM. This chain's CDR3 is CASSLGLGGNSYEQYF. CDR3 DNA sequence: TGTGCCAGCAGTTTAGGTTTGGGAGGGAACTCCTACGAGCAGTACTTC.

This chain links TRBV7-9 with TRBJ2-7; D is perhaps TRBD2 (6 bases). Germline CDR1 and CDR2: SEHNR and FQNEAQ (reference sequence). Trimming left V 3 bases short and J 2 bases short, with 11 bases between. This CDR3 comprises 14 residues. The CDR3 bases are TGTGCCAGCAGCTTCGGAGGGACTGCCTACGAGCAGTACTTC. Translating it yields CASSFGGTAYEQYF. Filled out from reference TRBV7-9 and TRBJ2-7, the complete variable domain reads DTGVSQNPRHKITKRGQNVTFRCDPISEHNRLYWYRQTLGQGPEFLTYFQNEAQLEKSRLLSDRFSAERPKGSFSTLEIQRTEQGDSAMYLCASSFGGTAYEQYFGPGTRLTVT.

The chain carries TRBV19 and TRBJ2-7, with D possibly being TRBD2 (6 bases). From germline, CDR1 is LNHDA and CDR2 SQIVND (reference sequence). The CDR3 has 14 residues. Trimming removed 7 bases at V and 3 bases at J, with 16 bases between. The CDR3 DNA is TGTGCCAGTATGGCGGGACCGACCAGCTACGAGCAGTACTTC. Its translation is CASMAGPTSYEQYF.

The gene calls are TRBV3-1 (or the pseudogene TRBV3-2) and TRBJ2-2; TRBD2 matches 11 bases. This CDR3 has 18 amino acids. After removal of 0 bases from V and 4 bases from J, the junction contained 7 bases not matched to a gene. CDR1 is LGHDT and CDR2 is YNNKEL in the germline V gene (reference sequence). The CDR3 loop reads CASSQEGRTSGPTGELFF. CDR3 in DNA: TGTGCCAGCAGCCAAGAGGGACGGACTAGCGGGCCCACCGGGGAGCTGTTTTTT.

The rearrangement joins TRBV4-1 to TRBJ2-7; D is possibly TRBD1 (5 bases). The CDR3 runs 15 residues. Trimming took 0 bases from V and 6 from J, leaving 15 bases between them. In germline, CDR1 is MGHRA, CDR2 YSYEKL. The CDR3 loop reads CASSQEMQGSGEQYF. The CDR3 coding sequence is TGCGCCAGCAGCCAAGAGATGCAGGGTTCCGGCGAGCAGTACTTC.

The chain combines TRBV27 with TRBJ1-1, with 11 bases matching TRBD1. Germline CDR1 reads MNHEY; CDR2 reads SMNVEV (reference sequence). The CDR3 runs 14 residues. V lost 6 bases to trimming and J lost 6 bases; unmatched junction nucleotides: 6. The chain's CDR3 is CASRRDRGFAEAFF. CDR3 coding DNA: TGTGCCAGCAGGAGGGACAGGGGGTTTGCTGAAGCTTTCTTT.

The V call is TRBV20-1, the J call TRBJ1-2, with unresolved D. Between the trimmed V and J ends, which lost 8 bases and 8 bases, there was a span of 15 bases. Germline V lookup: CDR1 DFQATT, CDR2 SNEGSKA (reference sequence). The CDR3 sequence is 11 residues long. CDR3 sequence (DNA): TGCAGTACCCAATTCCAGAAGGGCTACACCTTC. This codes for CSTQFQKGYTF.

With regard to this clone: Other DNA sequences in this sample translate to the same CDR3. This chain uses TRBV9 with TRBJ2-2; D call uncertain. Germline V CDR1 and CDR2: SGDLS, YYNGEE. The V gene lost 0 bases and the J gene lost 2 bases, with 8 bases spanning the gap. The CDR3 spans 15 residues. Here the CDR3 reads CASSVGRRNTGELFF. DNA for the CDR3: TGTGCCAGCAGCGTAGGTCGGAGAAACACCGGGGAGCTGTTTTTT. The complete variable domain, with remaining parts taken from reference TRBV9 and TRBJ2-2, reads DSGVTQTPKHLITATGQRVTLRCSPRSGDLSVYWYQQSLDQGLQFLIQYYNGEERAKGNILERFSAQQFPDLHSELNLSSLELGDSALYFCASSVGRRNTGELFFGEGSRLTVL.

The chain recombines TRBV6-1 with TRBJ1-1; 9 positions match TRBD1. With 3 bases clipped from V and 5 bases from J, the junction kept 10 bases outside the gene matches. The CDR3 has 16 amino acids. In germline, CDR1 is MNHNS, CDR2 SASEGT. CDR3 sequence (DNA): TGTGCCAGCAGTGACGGGACAGGGTTGAAGGGGACTGAAGCTTTCTTT. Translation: CASSDGTGLKGTEAFF.

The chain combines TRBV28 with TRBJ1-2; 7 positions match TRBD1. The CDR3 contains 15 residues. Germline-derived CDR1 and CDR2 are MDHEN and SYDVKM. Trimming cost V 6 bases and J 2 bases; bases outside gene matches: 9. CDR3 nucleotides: TGTGCCAGCAGCTTGAGGGGGCGGACGAACTATGGCTACACCTTC. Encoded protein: CASSLRGRTNYGYTF.

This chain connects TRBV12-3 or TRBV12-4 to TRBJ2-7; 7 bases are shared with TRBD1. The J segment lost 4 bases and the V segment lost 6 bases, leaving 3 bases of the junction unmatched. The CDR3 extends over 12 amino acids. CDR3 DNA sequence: TGTGCCAGCAGATCGACAGGGTACGAGCAGTACTTC. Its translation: CASRSTGYEQYF.

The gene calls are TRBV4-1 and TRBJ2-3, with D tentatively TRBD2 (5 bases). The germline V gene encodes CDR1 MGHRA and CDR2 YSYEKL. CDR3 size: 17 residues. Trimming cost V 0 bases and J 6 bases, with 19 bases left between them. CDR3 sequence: CASSQDYASSTGDTQYF. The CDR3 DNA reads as TGCGCCAGCAGCCAAGATTACGCTAGCTCAACGGGGGATACGCAGTATTTT.

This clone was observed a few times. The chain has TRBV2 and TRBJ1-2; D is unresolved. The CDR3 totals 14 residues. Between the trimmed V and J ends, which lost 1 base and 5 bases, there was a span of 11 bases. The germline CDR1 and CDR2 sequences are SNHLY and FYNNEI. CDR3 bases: TGTGCCAGCAGTGAAGGGACTAGGAATTATGGCTACACCTTC. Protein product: CASSEGTRNYGYTF.

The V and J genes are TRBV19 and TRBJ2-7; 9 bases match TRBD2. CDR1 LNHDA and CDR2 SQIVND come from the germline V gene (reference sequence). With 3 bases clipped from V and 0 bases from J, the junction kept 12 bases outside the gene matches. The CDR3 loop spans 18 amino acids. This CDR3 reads CASSMGSGRVLSSYEQYF. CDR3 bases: TGTGCCAGTAGTATGGGTAGCGGGAGAGTACTCAGCTCCTACGAGCAGTACTTC.

The CDR3: CASSPGSTRNTEAFF. The CDR3 nucleotides are TGCGCCAGCAGCCCGGGGTCGACGAGGAACACTGAAGCTTTCTTT. The rearrangement joins TRBV5-1 to TRBJ1-1; unclear D gene. V was cut by 4 bases and J by 1 base, with 14 bases left in between. The CDR3 covers 15 residues. CDR1 is SGHRS and CDR2 is YFSETQ in the germline V gene.

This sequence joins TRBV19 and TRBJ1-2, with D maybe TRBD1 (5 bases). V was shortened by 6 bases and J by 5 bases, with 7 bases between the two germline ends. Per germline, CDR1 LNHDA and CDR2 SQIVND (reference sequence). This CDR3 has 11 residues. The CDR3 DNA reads TGTGCCAGTAGGGCAGGGTATGGCTACACCTTC. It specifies CASRAGYGYTF.

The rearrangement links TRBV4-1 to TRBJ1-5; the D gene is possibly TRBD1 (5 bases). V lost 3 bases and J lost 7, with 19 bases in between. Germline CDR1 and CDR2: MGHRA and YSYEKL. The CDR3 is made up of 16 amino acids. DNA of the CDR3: TGCGCCAGCAGCCATCCCCTGGCGGGGGTGAGGCAGCCCCAGCATTTT. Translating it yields CASSHPLAGVRQPQHF.

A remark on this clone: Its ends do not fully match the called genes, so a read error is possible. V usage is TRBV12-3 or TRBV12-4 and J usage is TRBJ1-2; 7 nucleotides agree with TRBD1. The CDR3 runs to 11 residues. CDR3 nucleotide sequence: TGTGCCAGCAGTCCTGACAGGGTTCTAGCCTTC. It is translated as CASSPDRVLAF.

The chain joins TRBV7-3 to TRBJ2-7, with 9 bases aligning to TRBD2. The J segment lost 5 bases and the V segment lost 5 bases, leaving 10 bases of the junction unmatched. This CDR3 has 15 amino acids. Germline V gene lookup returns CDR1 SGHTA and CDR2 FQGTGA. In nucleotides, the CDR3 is TGTGCCAGCAGCCCAGGCGCGGGGGGGCTCAACGAGCAGTACTTC. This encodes CASSPGAGGLNEQYF.

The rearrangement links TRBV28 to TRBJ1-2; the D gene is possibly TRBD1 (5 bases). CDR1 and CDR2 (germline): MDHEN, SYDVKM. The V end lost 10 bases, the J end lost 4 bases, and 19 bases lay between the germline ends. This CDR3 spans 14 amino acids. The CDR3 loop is CATQTGGRSYGYTF. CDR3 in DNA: TGTGCCACCCAGACGGGGGGAAGGAGCTATGGCTACACCTTC.

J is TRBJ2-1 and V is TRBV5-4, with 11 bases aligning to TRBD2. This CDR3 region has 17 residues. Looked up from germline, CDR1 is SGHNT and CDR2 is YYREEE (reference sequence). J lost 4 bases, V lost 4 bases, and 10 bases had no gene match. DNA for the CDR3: TGTGCCAGCAGCACCGCCGGGACTAGCGGAGGGTACAATGAGCAGTTCTTC. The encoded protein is CASSTAGTSGGYNEQFF.

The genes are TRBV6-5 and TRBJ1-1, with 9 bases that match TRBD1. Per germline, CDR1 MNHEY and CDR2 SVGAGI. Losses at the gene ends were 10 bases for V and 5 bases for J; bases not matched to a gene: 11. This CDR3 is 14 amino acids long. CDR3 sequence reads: CATKRDREATEAFF. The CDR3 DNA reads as TGTGCCACAAAAAGGGACAGGGAGGCGACTGAAGCTTTCTTT.

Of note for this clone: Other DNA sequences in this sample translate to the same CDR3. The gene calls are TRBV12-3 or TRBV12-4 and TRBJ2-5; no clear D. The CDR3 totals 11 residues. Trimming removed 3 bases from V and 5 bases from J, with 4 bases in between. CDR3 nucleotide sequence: TGTGCCAGCAGTTTTGAGGAGACCCAGTACTTC. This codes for CASSFEETQYF.

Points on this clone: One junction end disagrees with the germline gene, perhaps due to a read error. The CDR3 is CASSPGSQGEVWF. The CDR3 nucleotides read TGTGCCAGCTCACCAGGTAGCCAGGGGGAAGTGTGGTTC. The chain links TRBV18 to TRBJ2-7, with 7 bases identical to TRBD1. The V gene's germline CDR1 is KGHSH and CDR2 LQKENI. The CDR3 has 13 amino acids.

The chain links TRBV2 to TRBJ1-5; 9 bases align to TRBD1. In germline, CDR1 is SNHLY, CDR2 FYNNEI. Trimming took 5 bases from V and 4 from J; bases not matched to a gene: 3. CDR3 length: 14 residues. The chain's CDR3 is CASSLGQGNQPQHF. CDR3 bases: TGTGCCAGCAGTCTTGGACAGGGGAATCAGCCCCAGCATTTT.

The CDR3: CASSPQGARAGELFF. In DNA, the CDR3 is TGTGCCAGCAGTCCACAGGGGGCGCGGGCCGGGGAGCTGTTTTTT. J is TRBJ2-2 and V is TRBV3-1 (or the pseudogene TRBV3-2); 9 nucleotides match TRBD1. CDR1 and CDR2 (germline): LGHDT, YNNKEL (reference sequence). This CDR3 region has 15 residues. Trimming removed 6 bases from V and 6 bases from J; junction bases left unmatched: 8.

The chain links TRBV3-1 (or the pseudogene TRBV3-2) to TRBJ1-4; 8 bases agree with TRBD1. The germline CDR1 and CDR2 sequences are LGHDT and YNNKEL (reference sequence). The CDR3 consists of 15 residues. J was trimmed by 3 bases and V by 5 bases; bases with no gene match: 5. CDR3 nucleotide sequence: TGTGCCAGCAGCTTGACAGGGGCCCCTAATGAAAAACTGTTTTTT. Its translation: CASSLTGAPNEKLFF.